These 22 T cell receptor beta chains came from one sample sequenced in a study of blood T cell repertoires in COVID-19. Profiled with immunoSEQ multiplex PCR; TCRdb holds only in-frame clones, not every one. Of about 80,000 clones listed, roughly 85% are singletons. The sample was peripheral blood. The source is a woman in her 70s with acute or convalescent COVID-19.

The V gene is TRBV4-1, the J gene TRBJ1-1; D possibly corresponds to TRBD1 (6 bases). The CDR3 loop spans 16 amino acids. Germline V gene sequence: CDR1 MGHRA, CDR2 YSYEKL. V gave up 4 bases and J gave up 2 bases, with 17 bases separating them. CDR3 protein: CASSLGGGLYNTEAFF. The CDR3 region has the DNA TGCGCCAGCAGCCTCGGCGGGGGGCTCTATAACACTGAAGCTTTCTTT.

This clone has a single count. The chain links TRBV19 to TRBJ2-7; 7 bases map to TRBD2. Looked up from germline, CDR1 is LNHDA and CDR2 is SQIVND (reference sequence). V shed 0 bases, J shed 3 bases, and the junction held 8 bases outside the gene matches. The CDR3 has 16 residues. The CDR3 nucleotides read TGTGCCAGTAGTATAGAAGATACTAGCGACAGCTACGAGCAGTACTTC. It is translated as CASSIEDTSDSYEQYF.

The genes are TRBV7-3 and TRBJ2-3, with 7 bases fitting TRBD2. This CDR3 comprises 15 residues. V gave up 5 bases and J gave up 1 base; unmatched junction bases: 6. Germline V gene lookup returns CDR1 SGHTA and CDR2 FQGTGA. The CDR3 loop is CASSLGGEGTDTQYF. In DNA form, the CDR3 reads TGTGCCAGCAGCCTGGGGGGGGAAGGCACAGATACGCAGTATTTT.

The V and J genes are TRBV20-1 and TRBJ2-1, with a possible D match to TRBD2 (6 bases). The CDR3 spans 17 residues. Trimming left V 3 bases short and J 2 bases short, with 20 bases between. The germline V gene has CDR1 DFQATT and CDR2 SNEGSKA (reference sequence). CDR3 sequence: CSASLRGGGHPYNEQFF. CDR3 in DNA: TGCAGTGCTAGTTTGCGCGGCGGAGGGCACCCCTACAATGAGCAGTTCTTC.

The chain joins TRBV3-1 (or the pseudogene TRBV3-2) to TRBJ2-1, with 9 bases identical to TRBD2. The V gene's germline CDR1 is LGHDT and CDR2 YNNKEL (reference sequence). V shed 2 bases, J shed 2 bases, and the junction held 16 bases outside the gene matches. This CDR3 has 20 amino acids. CDR3 nucleotide sequence: TGTGCCAGCAGCCAATTCAGGGAGAGAGGCGGGAGGGCTACCTACAATGAGCAGTTCTTC. It encodes CASSQFRERGGRATYNEQFF.

This chain joins TRBV19 and TRBJ2-2, with 7 bases identical to TRBD1. This CDR3 is 14 amino acids long. Germline CDR1 LNHDA, CDR2 SQIVND (reference sequence). The J segment lost 6 bases and the V segment lost 7 bases, leaving 8 bases of the junction unmatched. The CDR3 sequence: CASKSRGTPGELFF. The CDR3 region has the DNA TGTGCCAGTAAATCCAGGGGGACCCCCGGGGAGCTGTTTTTT.

The chain uses TRBV19 and TRBJ2-7; 9 positions match TRBD1. CDR3 size: 15 residues. The J segment lost 3 bases and the V segment lost 3 bases, leaving 6 bases of the junction unmatched. Germline loops: CDR1 LNHDA, CDR2 SQIVND (reference sequence). CDR3 DNA sequence: TGTGCCAGTAGTATTTCGGGACAGGGTGACTACGAGCAGTACTTC. This gives the protein CASSISGQGDYEQYF.

The genes are TRBV18 and TRBJ2-1, with 8 nucleotides matching TRBD2. This CDR3 has 14 residues. V trimming: 2 bases; J trimming: 8 bases; junction bases outside the gene matches: 5. Germline CDR1 KGHSH, CDR2 LQKENI. CDR3 residues: CASSPTGGVHEQFF. As DNA, the CDR3 is TGTGCCAGCTCACCAACGGGAGGGGTTCATGAGCAGTTCTTC.

The chain has TRBV19 and TRBJ2-3; 7 bases agree with TRBD2. The V segment lost 5 bases and the J segment 2 bases; nucleotides outside the gene matches: 10. Germline V gene lookup returns CDR1 LNHDA and CDR2 SQIVND (reference sequence). CDR3 length equals 16 residues. The CDR3 reads CASSPGAGNPTDTQYF. The CDR3 nucleotides are TGTGCCAGTAGTCCGGGAGCGGGAAACCCCACAGATACGCAGTATTTT.

This chain links TRBV28 with TRBJ2-1, with TRBD1 matching 9 bases. From germline, CDR1 is MDHEN and CDR2 SYDVKM. The J segment lost 2 bases and the V segment lost 0 bases, leaving 5 bases of the junction unmatched. CDR3 length: 17 residues. CDR3 sequence reads: CASSLWAGQGTYNEQFF. DNA for the CDR3: TGTGCCAGCAGTTTATGGGCGGGACAGGGTACCTACAATGAGCAGTTCTTC.

The chain carries TRBV7-6 and TRBJ2-1; 8 nucleotides match TRBD2. CDR3 size: 15 residues. Germline CDR1 and CDR2: SGHVS and FNYEAQ. The V and J ends lost 1 base and 16 bases, in that order; junction bases with no gene match: 15. CDR3 nucleotides: TGTGCCAGCAGCTTAGGGACTAGCCCCGGAATACGAATCTTCTTC. It translates to CASSLGTSPGIRIFF.

This clone came up once. V gene TRBV13 combines with J gene TRBJ2-1, with 13 bases lining up with TRBD2. V trimming: 1 base; J trimming: 9 bases; junction bases outside the gene matches: 6. Per germline, CDR1 PRHDT and CDR2 FYEKMQ (reference sequence). The CDR3 extends over 16 amino acids. DNA for the CDR3: TGTGCCAGCAGCTTAGAAACTAGCGGGAGGGAGGGTGAGCAGTTCTTC. It is translated as CASSLETSGREGEQFF.

The chain links TRBV5-1 to TRBJ2-3; 7 bases are shared with TRBD1. The V segment lost 5 bases and the J segment 0 bases; nucleotides outside the gene matches: 3. The CDR3 length is 14 residues. The germline gives CDR1 SGHRS, CDR2 YFSETQ. CDR3 in amino acids: CASSEDRSTDTQYF. Here the CDR3 DNA reads TGCGCCAGCAGTGAGGACAGGAGCACAGATACGCAGTATTTT.

This clone was counted once. The junction departs from germline at one end; a sequencing error may be responsible. The CDR3 spells CASSYSQGALDF. In DNA form, the CDR3 reads TGTGCCAGCAGTTACTCGCAGGGGGCGCTTGATTTT. The genes are TRBV6-5 and TRBJ1-3; 8 bases line up with TRBD1. CDR1 and CDR2 from the germline V gene are MNHEY and SVGAGI. The CDR3 contains 12 residues.

This clone showed up just a few times. The V and J genes are TRBV19 and TRBJ1-2; 7 bases are shared with TRBD1. CDR3 size: 15 residues. V lost 6 bases and J lost 4; bases outside the gene matches: 11. CDR1 is LNHDA, CDR2 SQIVND, per germline (reference sequence). CDR3 bases: TGTGCCAGTAGGACACCAAACAGGGGATCCTATGGCTACACCTTC. It translates to CASRTPNRGSYGYTF.

The CDR3 coding sequence is TGTGCCACGAATAGCGGGACAGGGGAGACCCAGTACTTC. Residues: CATNSGTGETQYF. The rearrangement joins TRBV2 to TRBJ2-5; perhaps TRBD1 as D (9 bases). The CDR3 spans 13 residues. V lost 10 bases to trimming and J lost 5 bases, with 17 bases between them. Looked up from germline, CDR1 is SNHLY and CDR2 is FYNNEI.

This chain links TRBV5-5 with TRBJ2-3, with TRBD2 matching 7 bases. The CDR3 totals 15 residues. With 4 bases clipped from V and 2 bases from J, the junction kept 7 bases outside the gene matches. Germline V gene data show CDR1 as SGHKS and CDR2 as YYEKEE (reference sequence). The CDR3: CASSPGRGDTDTQYF. Here the CDR3 DNA reads TGTGCCAGCAGCCCAGGGAGGGGTGACACAGATACGCAGTATTTT.

The chain carries TRBV7-6 and TRBJ1-1; a possible D gene is TRBD1 (6 bases). Trimming removed 5 bases at V and 1 base at J, with 11 bases between. In germline, CDR1 is SGHVS, CDR2 FNYEAQ. The CDR3 is 14 residues long. CDR3 sequence reads: CASSGGLGNTEAFF. The CDR3 DNA follows: TGTGCCAGCAGCGGGGGCCTCGGGAACACTGAAGCTTTCTTT.

This clone was observed once. The chain recombines TRBV21-1 with TRBJ2-5; TRBD1, as called in the table, went unchecked against the DNA. TRBV21-1 is an annotated pseudogene. This CDR3 spans 16 amino acids. The CDR3 DNA reads TGTGCCAGCAGCAAAGTGGGAAAGGGGGAAATGGAGACCCAGTACTTC. Translated: CASSKVGKGEMETQYF.

The chain has TRBV18 and TRBJ1-4, with TRBD1 matching 9 bases. This CDR3 is built from 15 residues. Per the germline V gene, CDR1 is KGHSH and CDR2 is LQKENI. Losses at the gene ends were 2 bases for V and 5 bases for J; bases not matched to a gene: 3. The CDR3 spells CASSPGTGHNEKLFF. DNA for the CDR3: TGTGCCAGCTCACCAGGGACAGGGCACAATGAAAAACTGTTTTTT. The whole variable domain, filled in from reference TRBV18 and TRBJ1-4, reads NAGVMQNPRHLVRRRGQEARLRCSPMKGHSHVYWYRQLPEEGLKFMVYLQKENIIDESGMPKERFSAEFPKEGPSILRIQQVVRGDSAAYFCASSPGTGHNEKLFFGSGTQLSVL.

In DNA, the CDR3 is TGCAGCGTTGCACTAGCGGGGCACTCTGGGGCCAACGTCCTGACTTTC. This codes for CSVALAGHSGANVLTF. The chain joins TRBV29-1 to TRBJ2-6, with TRBD2 matching over 10 bases. CDR3 length: 16 residues. V gave up 4 bases and J gave up 0 bases; unmatched junction bases: 3. The germline V gene has CDR1 SQVTM and CDR2 ANQGSEA.

This clone was counted once. The V gene is TRBV7-3, the J gene TRBJ2-1; perhaps TRBD1 as D (5 bases). Per the germline V gene, CDR1 is SGHTA and CDR2 is FQGTGA. V was trimmed by 0 bases and J by 1 base, leaving 13 bases between them. This CDR3 contains 17 residues. The CDR3 here is CASSLTANRRSYNEQFF. The CDR3 nucleotides read TGTGCCAGCAGCTTAACTGCGAACAGGCGATCCTACAATGAGCAGTTCTTC.